This TCR beta chain was recorded in a study of Graves' ophthalmopathy and Graves' hyperthyroidism. Overall study results and limits: The authors also found most expanded thyroid clonotypes above 0.001 frequency in blood.

This clonotype was seen a single time. The antigen is undetermined. Uncontrolled infections, other autoimmune diseases, pregnancy or lactation barred patients from enrollment. The source of the PBMCs was less than 12 ml of fresh peripheral blood. From RNA, the CDR3 regions of TCR beta chains were amplified and sequenced. An opening RT-PCR round employed HTBI primers and preceded a second-round multiplex PCR. TCRdb called the multiplex PCR reads again in MiXCR, with one record for every CDR3 protein. Of some 250,000 distinct CDR3 sequences in the sample, 45% are singletons; the top ten hold less than 60%. Germline CDR1 is SGDLS and CDR2 is YYNGEE. CDR3 size: 14 residues. The V gene lost 0 bases and the J gene lost 6 bases, with 13 bases spanning the gap.

The chain has TRBV9 and TRBJ2-7, with D possibly matching TRBD2 (7 bases). Source material: peripheral blood. The sequence came from an adult man with Graves' ophthalmopathy. Here the CDR3 DNA reads TGTGCCAGCAGCGTAGGAGGGGGGGCGACCGAGCAGTACTTC. Amino acids: CASSVGGGATEQYF. Filled out from reference TRBV9 and TRBJ2-7, the complete variable domain reads DSGVTQTPKHLITATGQRVTLRCSPRSGDLSVYWYQQSLDQGLQFLIQYYNGEERAKGNILERFSAQQFPDLHSELNLSSLELGDSALYFCASSVGGGATEQYFGPGTRLTVT.